This TCR beta chain originates from a study of T cell repertoires in cytomegalovirus infection. Study as a whole: Selected CMV epitopes included recently identified HLA-C-restricted ones as well as well-studied HLA-B-restricted ones. Both a matching HLA type and CMV infection were indicated by public TCR beta signatures.

Overall study findings and caveats: The ex vivo response was dominated by HLA-C-restricted CMV-specific TCR beta clonotypes. The cumulative frequency of public TCR beta families distinguished individuals who carried CMV together with the relevant HLA.

TCRdb reprocessed the reads via MiXCR and lists one record per CDR3 protein. The sample includes about 570,000 distinct CDR3 sequences, almost 40% of them seen just once. Of note for this clonotype: Antigen: not known.

The germline V and J ends were trimmed by 4 bases and 4 bases, with 12 bases remaining between them. This CDR3 is built from 14 residues. Germline lookup yields CDR1 SGHRS and CDR2 YFSETQ. The sequence came from a human donor in good health (CMV status not recorded). Some clones in this sample may be carry-over from other donors' samples. The sequencing here drew on cultured PBMCs, taken from culture after CMV antigen stimulation. The chain uses TRBV5-1 and TRBJ1-3, with D hard to call. Here the CDR3 reads CASSPSARGNTIYF. For the CDR3, the DNA is TGCGCCAGCAGCCCGAGTGCAAGAGGAAACACCATATATTTT. Complete variable domain (other parts from reference TRBV5-1 and TRBJ1-3): KAGVTQTPRYLIKTRGQQVTLSCSPISGHRSVSWYQQTPGQGLQFLFEYFSETQRNKGNFPGRFSGRQFSNSRSEMNVSTLELGDSALYLCASSPSARGNTIYFGEGSWLTVV.